This TCR beta chain originates from a study of OX40 agonist ivuxolimab in advanced cancers. The overall study: An anti-OX40 (CD134) antibody with agonistic activity, ivuxolimab, was administered to patients. Partial responses were achieved by three patients, of whom one had hepatocellular carcinoma and two had cutaneous melanoma. Head and neck, renal cell, melanoma or hepatocellular carcinoma were the cancers that dose-escalation patients had.

TCRdb keeps only in-frame clones here, not all; method: immunoSEQ multiplex PCR. The sample consists of around 15,000 clones, around four fifths of them appearing once. As concerns this clone: Its antigen is unidentified.

The CDR3 runs to 14 residues. The germline V and J ends were trimmed by 8 bases and 7 bases, with 17 bases remaining between them. Germline-derived CDR1 and CDR2 are MNHNS and SASEGT. Study-level findings and limits: The study found that CD8+ T cells averaged more expanded clones than CD4+.

The TCR originated in an adult with an advanced solid tumor such as melanoma, head and neck, liver or kidney cancer. The source material was CD4+ or CD8+ T cells sorted from blood, sampled in a trial of the OX40 agonist ivuxolimab. The rearrangement joins TRBV6-1 to TRBJ2-2; D is unresolved. This CDR3 reads CASLRAGTGGELFF. CDR3 sequence (DNA): TGTGCCAGCCTGAGAGCAGGAACCGGCGGGGAGCTGTTTTTT.